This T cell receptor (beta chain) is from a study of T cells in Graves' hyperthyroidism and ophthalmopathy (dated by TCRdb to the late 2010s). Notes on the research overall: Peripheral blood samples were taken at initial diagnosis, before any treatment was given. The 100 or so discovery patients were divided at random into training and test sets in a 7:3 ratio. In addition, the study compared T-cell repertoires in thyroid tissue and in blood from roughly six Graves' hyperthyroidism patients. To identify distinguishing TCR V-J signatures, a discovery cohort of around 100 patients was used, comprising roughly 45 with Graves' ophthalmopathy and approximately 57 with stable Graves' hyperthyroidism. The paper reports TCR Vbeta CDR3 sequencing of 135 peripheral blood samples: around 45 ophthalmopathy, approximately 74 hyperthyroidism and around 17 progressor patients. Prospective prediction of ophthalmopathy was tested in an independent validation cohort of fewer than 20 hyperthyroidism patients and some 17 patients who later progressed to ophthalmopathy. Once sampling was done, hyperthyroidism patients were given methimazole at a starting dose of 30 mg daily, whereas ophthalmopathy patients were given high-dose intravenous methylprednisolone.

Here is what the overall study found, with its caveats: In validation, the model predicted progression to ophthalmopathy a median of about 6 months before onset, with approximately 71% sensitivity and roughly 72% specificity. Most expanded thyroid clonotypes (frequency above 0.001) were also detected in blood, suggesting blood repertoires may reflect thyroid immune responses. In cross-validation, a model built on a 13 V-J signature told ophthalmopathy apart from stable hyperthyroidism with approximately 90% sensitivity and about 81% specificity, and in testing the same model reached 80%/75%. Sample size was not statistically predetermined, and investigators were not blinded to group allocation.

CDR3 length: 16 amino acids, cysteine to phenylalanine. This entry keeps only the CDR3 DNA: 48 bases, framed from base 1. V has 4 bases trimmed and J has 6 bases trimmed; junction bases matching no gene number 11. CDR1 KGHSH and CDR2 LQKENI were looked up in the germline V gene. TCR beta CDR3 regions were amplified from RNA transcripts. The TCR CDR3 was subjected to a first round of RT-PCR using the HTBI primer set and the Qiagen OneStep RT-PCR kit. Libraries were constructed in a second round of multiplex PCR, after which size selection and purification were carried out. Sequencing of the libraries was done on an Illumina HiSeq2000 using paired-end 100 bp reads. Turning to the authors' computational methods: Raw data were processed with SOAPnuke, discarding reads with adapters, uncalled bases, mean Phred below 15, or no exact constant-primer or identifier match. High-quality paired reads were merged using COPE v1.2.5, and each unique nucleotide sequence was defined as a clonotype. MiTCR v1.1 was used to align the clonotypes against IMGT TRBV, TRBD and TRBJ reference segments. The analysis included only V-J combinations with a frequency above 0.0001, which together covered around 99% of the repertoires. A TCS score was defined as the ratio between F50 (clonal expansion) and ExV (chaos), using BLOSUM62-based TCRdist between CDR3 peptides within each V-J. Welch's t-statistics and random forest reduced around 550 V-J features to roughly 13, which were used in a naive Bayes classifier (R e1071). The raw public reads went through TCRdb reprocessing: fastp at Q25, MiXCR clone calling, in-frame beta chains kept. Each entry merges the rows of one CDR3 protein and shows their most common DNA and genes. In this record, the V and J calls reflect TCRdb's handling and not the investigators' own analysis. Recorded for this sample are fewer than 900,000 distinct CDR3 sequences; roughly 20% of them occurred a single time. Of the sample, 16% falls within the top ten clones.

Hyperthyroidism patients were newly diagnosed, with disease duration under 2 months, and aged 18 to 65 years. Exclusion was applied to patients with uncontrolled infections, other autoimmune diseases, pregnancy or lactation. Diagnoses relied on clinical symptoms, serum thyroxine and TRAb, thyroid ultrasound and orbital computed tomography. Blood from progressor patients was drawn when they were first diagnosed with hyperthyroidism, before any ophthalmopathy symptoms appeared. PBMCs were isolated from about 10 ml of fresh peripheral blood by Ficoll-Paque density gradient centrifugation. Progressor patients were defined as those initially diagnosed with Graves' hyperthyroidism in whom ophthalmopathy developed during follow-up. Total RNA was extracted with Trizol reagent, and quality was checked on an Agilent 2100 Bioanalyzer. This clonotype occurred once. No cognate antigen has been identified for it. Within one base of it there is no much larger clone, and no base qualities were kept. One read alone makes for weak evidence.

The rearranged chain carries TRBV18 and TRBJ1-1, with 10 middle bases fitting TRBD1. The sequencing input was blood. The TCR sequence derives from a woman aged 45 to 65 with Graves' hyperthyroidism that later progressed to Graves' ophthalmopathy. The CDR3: CASSLRTGGTRAEAFF. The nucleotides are TGTGCCAGCTCACTCCGGACAGGGGGAACTCGCGCTGAAGCTTTCTTT.